A selection of T cell receptor beta chains follows, all from one sample in a study of T cell repertoires in cytomegalovirus infection. These receptors' targets are unknown. TCRdb itself ran the reads through MiXCR, one entry per CDR3 protein. The sample holds 650,000 to 900,000 distinct CDR3 sequences, approximately 30% seen once. The specimen was cultured CD8+ T cells from PBMCs, collected from culture after CMV antigen stimulation. The receptor set was obtained from a human donor in good health (CMV status not recorded). Some clones in this sample may be carry-over from other donors' samples. CDR3s leave out the opening cysteine and the closing phenylalanine or tryptophan. Where a row states a size, it is once, few, many or the class of an expanded clone; other rows omit it.

cdr3_aa cdr3_length v_call clone_size j_call
ASSPSERYNEQF 12 TRBV7-9 few TRBJ2-1
ASSLPRNSNQPQH 13 TRBV6-1 NA TRBJ1-5
ASSIWTSGQETQY 13 TRBV7-9 NA TRBJ2-5
ASSLVGGQF 9 TRBV12-3/TRBV12-4 NA TRBJ2-1
ASSDNFSPGPVVTF 14 TRBV2 NA TRBJ1-4
ASSLSGVLSYNEQF 14 TRBV27 few TRBJ2-1
SARDLEGPPGYT 12 TRBV20-1 NA TRBJ1-2
ASSVSGTGSETQY 13 TRBV9 NA TRBJ2-5
ASSQVTGPTPQH 12 TRBV28 NA TRBJ1-5
ASSLVFYTGELF 12 TRBV11-2 few TRBJ2-2
ASSRQGANDNEQF 13 TRBV7-2 NA TRBJ2-1
ASGGAMNTEAF 11 TRBV2 NA TRBJ1-1
ASRAGQGWTEAF 12 TRBV6-6 NA TRBJ1-1
AGSSGRWNTEAF 12 TRBV5-6 NA TRBJ1-1
ASSVPKGTANTGELF 15 TRBV7-9 once TRBJ2-2
ASSTDRFGTGELF 13 TRBV7-2 many TRBJ2-2
ASSLGPATYNEQF 13 TRBV11-2 few TRBJ2-1
ASSRTAGNEQF 11 TRBV27 many TRBJ2-1
ASSPPGTQPQH 11 TRBV2 few TRBJ1-5
ATSDRTVSGLDTQY 14 TRBV24-1 few TRBJ2-3
ASSGGQKDPYGYT 13 TRBV5-1 NA TRBJ1-2
ASSQDIVFGGYT 12 TRBV4-2 NA TRBJ1-2
ASRGQVWALYGYT 13 TRBV6-1 NA TRBJ1-2
ASSLPSVTDTQY 12 TRBV7-2 many TRBJ2-3
ASSLGQGLAEAF 12 TRBV19 NA TRBJ1-1
ASSDGGAYNEQF 12 TRBV2 NA TRBJ2-1
ASSLSGRGEY 10 TRBV27 few TRBJ2-7
ASSPPPGQGPVGNAEAF 17 TRBV5-4 NA TRBJ1-1
ASSSSRGEAKNIQY 14 TRBV7-6 NA TRBJ2-4
ASSSGLAGGYNEQF 14 TRBV27 few TRBJ2-1
ASSTRTSSTDTQY 13 TRBV9 NA TRBJ2-3
AIREVYNEQF 10 TRBV10-3 few TRBJ2-1
ASSFDRGGLSGANVLT 16 TRBV12-3/TRBV12-4 NA TRBJ2-6
ASSYIDRGANTEAF 14 TRBV6-8 once TRBJ1-1
ASSSVSKPPYEQY 13 TRBV7-9 NA TRBJ2-7
ASSYGVANTGELF 13 TRBV6-5 NA TRBJ2-2
ASSLRGGGLAGGYVYEQY 18 TRBV11-2 few TRBJ2-7
ASSQATGPYYGYT 13 TRBV4-1 once TRBJ1-2
ASSEGPGRSNQPQH 14 TRBV2 few TRBJ1-5
ASLGRGQDSYGYT 13 TRBV7-9 few TRBJ1-2
ASRAEGYTGELF 12 TRBV6-1 many TRBJ2-2
ASSLRRGDGTGELF 14 TRBV5-1 NA TRBJ2-2
ASSEDSAWDEQF 12 TRBV6-1 few TRBJ2-1